Following are 4 T cell receptor beta chains from one sample sequenced in a study of blood T cell repertoires in COVID-19. Method: immunoSEQ multiplex PCR; TCRdb's copy keeps in-frame clones and lacks some. This sample has about 190,000 clones, with roughly four fifths found just once. The sample comprised peripheral blood. These receptors all come from a woman aged 40-49 years with acute or convalescent COVID-19.

This rearrangement joins TRBV27 to TRBJ2-1; maybe TRBD1 (6 bases). Trimming stripped 5 bases from V and 4 bases from J, with 15 bases between. Per the germline V gene, CDR1 is MNHEY and CDR2 is SMNVEV (reference sequence). The CDR3 has 15 residues. The CDR3 loop reads CASSPSLGAYNEQFF. For the CDR3, the DNA is TGTGCCAGCAGTCCATCCTTGGGGGCTTACAATGAGCAGTTCTTC.

This clone has only one observation. This chain's CDR3 is CASSYSGQPFYNEQFF. The CDR3, as DNA: TGTGCCAGCAGTTACTCAGGACAGCCCTTCTACAATGAGCAGTTCTTC. The V and J genes are TRBV6-5 and TRBJ2-1; D might be TRBD1 (6 bases). V lost 0 bases and J 3 bases, leaving 12 bases between the germline ends. This CDR3 has 16 amino acids. The germline V gene encodes CDR1 MNHEY and CDR2 SVGAGI.

The chain uses TRBV9 and TRBJ2-5; D not resolved. The V gene lost 0 bases and the J gene lost 5 bases, with 11 bases spanning the gap. Germline V gene sequence: CDR1 SGDLS, CDR2 YYNGEE. The CDR3 runs 14 residues. In DNA, the CDR3 is TGTGCCAGCAGCGTAGATTCCAGGTGGGAGACCCAGTACTTC. Translation: CASSVDSRWETQYF.

The V gene is TRBV6-5, the J gene TRBJ2-7, with 10 nucleotides matching TRBD1. CDR1 is MNHEY and CDR2 is SVGAGI in the germline V gene. The CDR3 extends over 13 amino acids. The V gene end was trimmed by 6 bases and the J gene end by 5 bases; junction bases not matched to a gene: 4. The CDR3: CASSRDRGNEQYF. The DNA of the CDR3 is TGTGCCAGCAGCCGGGACAGGGGCAACGAGCAGTACTTC.